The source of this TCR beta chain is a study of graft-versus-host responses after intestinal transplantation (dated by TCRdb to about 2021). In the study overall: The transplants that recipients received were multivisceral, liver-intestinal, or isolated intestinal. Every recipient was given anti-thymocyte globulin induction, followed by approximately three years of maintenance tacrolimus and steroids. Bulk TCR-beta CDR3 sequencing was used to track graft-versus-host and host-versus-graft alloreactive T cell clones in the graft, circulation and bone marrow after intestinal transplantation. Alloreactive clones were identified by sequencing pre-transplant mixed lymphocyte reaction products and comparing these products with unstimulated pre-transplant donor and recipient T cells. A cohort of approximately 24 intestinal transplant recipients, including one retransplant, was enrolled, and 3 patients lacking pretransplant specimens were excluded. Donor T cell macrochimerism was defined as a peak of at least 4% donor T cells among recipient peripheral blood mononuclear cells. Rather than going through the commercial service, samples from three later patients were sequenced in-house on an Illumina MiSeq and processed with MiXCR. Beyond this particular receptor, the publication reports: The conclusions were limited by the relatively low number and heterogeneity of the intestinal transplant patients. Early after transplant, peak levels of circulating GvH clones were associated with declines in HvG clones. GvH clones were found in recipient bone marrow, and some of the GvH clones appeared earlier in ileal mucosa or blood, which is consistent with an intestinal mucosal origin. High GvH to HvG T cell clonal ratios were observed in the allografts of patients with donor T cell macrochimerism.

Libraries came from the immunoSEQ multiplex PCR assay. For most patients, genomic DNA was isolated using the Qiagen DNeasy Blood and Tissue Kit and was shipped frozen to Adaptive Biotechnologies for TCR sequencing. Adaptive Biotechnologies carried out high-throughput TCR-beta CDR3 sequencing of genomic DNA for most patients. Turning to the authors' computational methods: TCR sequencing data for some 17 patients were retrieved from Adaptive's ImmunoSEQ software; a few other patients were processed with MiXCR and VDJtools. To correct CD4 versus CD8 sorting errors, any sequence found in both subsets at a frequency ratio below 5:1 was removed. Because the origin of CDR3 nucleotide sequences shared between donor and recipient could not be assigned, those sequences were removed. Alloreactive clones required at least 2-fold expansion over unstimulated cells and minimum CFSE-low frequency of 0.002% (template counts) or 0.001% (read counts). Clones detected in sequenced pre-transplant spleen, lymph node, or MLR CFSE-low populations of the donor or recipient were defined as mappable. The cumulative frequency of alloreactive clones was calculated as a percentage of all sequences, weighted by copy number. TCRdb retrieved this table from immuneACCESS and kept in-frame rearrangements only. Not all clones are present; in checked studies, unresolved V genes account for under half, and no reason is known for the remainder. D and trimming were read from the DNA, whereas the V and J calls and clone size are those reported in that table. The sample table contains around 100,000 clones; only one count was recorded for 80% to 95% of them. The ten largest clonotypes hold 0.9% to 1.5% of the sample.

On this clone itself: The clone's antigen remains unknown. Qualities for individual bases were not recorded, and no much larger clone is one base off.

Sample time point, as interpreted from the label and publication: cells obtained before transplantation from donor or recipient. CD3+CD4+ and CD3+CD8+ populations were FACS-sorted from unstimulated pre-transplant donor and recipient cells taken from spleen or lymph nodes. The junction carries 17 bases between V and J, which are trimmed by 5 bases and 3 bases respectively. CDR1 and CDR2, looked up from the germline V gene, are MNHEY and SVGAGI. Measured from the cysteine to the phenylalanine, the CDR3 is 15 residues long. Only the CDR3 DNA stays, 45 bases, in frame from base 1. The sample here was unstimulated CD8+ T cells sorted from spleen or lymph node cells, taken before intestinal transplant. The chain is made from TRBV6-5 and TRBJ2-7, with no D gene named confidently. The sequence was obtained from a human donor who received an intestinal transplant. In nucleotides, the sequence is TGTGCCAGCAGTCCAGGCGGTATAAGGCACTACGAGCAGTACTTC. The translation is CASSPGGIRHYEQYF.